This record covers a single TCR beta chain. This entry is derived from a study of shared clonotypes between healthy human individuals. The protocol was immunoSEQ multiplex PCR, while the TCRdb copy is restricted to in-frame clones and leaves out a portion. The sample includes roughly 2,000,000 clones, 93% of them seen just once. CD45RO negativity and positive selection for CCR7 defined naive CD8 cells, a population that excluded terminally differentiated effector memory CD45RA+ cells. Germline CDR1 is MGHDK and CDR2 is SYGVNS. V was clipped by 5 bases and J by 5 bases, with 13 bases between them. The CDR3 covers 13 residues.

The genes are TRBV25-1 and TRBJ2-7; D unresolved. The sequencing input was naive CD8+ T cells from PBMCs. The receptor was isolated from a man aged 18 to 30 in good health. Some clones in this sample may be carry-over from other donors' samples. The CDR3 loop reads CASSKMGGDEQYF. In nucleotides, the CDR3 is TGTGCCAGCAGTAAAATGGGTGGCGACGAGCAGTACTTC.